These T cell receptor beta chains were read from a single sample in a study of control samples from healthy donors and cancer patients. The protocol was immunoSEQ multiplex PCR, while the TCRdb copy is restricted to in-frame clones and leaves out a portion. This sample has approximately 160,000 clones; 91% occur once, and the top ten carry 2%. Material: blood. The receptor source for this set is a woman aged 40 to 50 in good health. Both conserved end residues are part of each CDR3. Fields, in order: V gene, CDR3 protein.

v_call: TRBV2; cdr3_aa: CASRLQGEETQYF
v_call: TRBV18; cdr3_aa: CASRKDSGTGAGNTIYF
v_call: TRBV9; cdr3_aa: CASSVEASGGANTGELFF
v_call: TRBV7-3; cdr3_aa: CASSLTGVAATGELFF
v_call: TRBV27; cdr3_aa: CASSVGGYEQYF
v_call: TRBV6-5; cdr3_aa: CASSQPGQPEAFF
v_call: TRBV3-1/TRBV3-2; cdr3_aa: CASSQDGKRVQETQYF
v_call: TRBV18; cdr3_aa: CASSLSREYEQFF
v_call: TRBV29-1; cdr3_aa: CSVGGGTQETQYF
v_call: TRBV19; cdr3_aa: CASRDPRQETQYF
v_call: TRBV5-8; cdr3_aa: CASRRQPFQETQYF
v_call: TRBV3-1/TRBV3-2; cdr3_aa: CASSSTSGNTIYF
v_call: TRBV10-2; cdr3_aa: CATKRDSRERGGYTF
v_call: TRBV6-5; cdr3_aa: CASSLQGAHSPLHF
v_call: TRBV5-1; cdr3_aa: CASSLVGATNEKLFF
v_call: TRBV19; cdr3_aa: CASMGGFQPQHF
v_call: TRBV6-2/TRBV6-3; cdr3_aa: CASSYSGRVDGYTF
v_call: TRBV14; cdr3_aa: CASSQRGQGVAKNIQYF
v_call: TRBV10-1; cdr3_aa: CASGEVGQPQHF
v_call: TRBV9; cdr3_aa: CASSTGGRQGGELFF
v_call: TRBV7-3; cdr3_aa: CASSPTGGGYEQYF
v_call: TRBV2; cdr3_aa: CASIGQGAAQPQHF
v_call: TRBV7-6; cdr3_aa: CASSFGTADFVLAFF
v_call: TRBV24-1; cdr3_aa: CATSDSGRAAGNEQFF
v_call: TRBV25-1; cdr3_aa: CASSAMGGDNQPQHF
v_call: TRBV29-1; cdr3_aa: CSERQVSTDTQYF
v_call: TRBV11-2; cdr3_aa: CASSRLDSFETQYF
v_call: TRBV27; cdr3_aa: CASFKSGGPTDTQYF
v_call: TRBV19; cdr3_aa: CASSMSSPFWDGYTF
v_call: TRBV5-6; cdr3_aa: CASSLFGQRGSYEQYF
v_call: TRBV15; cdr3_aa: CATRGRNGELFF
v_call: TRBV7-9; cdr3_aa: CASSFRGINEQYF
v_call: TRBV2; cdr3_aa: CASQAKGASLTEAFF
v_call: TRBV19; cdr3_aa: CASSQGSPEAFF
v_call: TRBV15; cdr3_aa: CATRPSGQGGGYTF
v_call: TRBV29-1; cdr3_aa: CSVEDSPYEQYF
v_call: TRBV28; cdr3_aa: CASRWTGGTGELFF
v_call: TRBV12-3/TRBV12-4; cdr3_aa: CASSMGRVGEQFF
v_call: TRBV5-1; cdr3_aa: CASSLGQATEAFF
v_call: TRBV6-5; cdr3_aa: CASIPLAGAYNEQFF
v_call: TRBV10-1; cdr3_aa: CASSEIWTSPGELFF
v_call: TRBV10-3; cdr3_aa: CAIGDFGGISYGYTF
v_call: TRBV5-5; cdr3_aa: CASSPGLLSYEQYF
v_call: TRBV29-1; cdr3_aa: CSADAGTNYGYTF
v_call: TRBV5-1; cdr3_aa: CASSLWTGDEQFF
v_call: TRBV6-5; cdr3_aa: CASSYTNTEAFF
v_call: TRBV2; cdr3_aa: CASTSDRVGDYGYTF
v_call: TRBV19; cdr3_aa: CASSIGTGIYNEQFF
v_call: TRBV6-5; cdr3_aa: CATGTGFSQETQYF